A single sample is the source of the 13 T cell receptor beta chains below, sequenced in a study of CXCR3-negative and CXCR3-positive naive CD8 T cells. UMI labels and 5' RACE were used to prepare the TRB cDNA libraries. TCRdb derives one entry per CDR3 protein from the 5' RACE reads, leaving out DNA. This repertoire includes over 100,000 distinct CDR3 sequences. Material for sequencing was naive CXCR3- CD8+ T cells from blood. Subset denoted: CD45RO-CCR7+CD27+CD95- naive CD8+ T cells lacking CXCR3 (TNR3-). The receptors here all came from a human donor in good health. Some clones in this sample may be carry-over from other donors' samples.

The rearrangement uses TRBV20-1 and TRBJ2-7. The CDR3 has 13 residues. The germline gives CDR1 DFQATT, CDR2 SNEGSKA (reference sequence). The CDR3 loop reads CSARAGNYNEQYF.

The rearrangement uses TRBV28 and TRBJ2-5. In germline, CDR1 is MDHEN, CDR2 SYDVKM. The CDR3 has 14 residues. CDR3 amino acids: CASMGYGGIETQYF.

This sequence joins TRBV15 and TRBJ1-2; the D gene TCRdb calls, TRBD1, cannot be checked with no DNA. The CDR3 runs 17 residues. Germline loops: CDR1 LNHNV, CDR2 YYDKDF (reference sequence). The chain's CDR3 is CATSRERRDRDLYGYTF.

The V and J genes are TRBV19 and TRBJ2-3; TCRdb reports TRBD2, a call that lacks DNA to check it against. This CDR3 has 13 amino acids. Germline V gene lookup returns CDR1 LNHDA and CDR2 SQIVND (reference sequence). The CDR3: CASSIRGGDTQYF.

V gene TRBV7-2 combines with J gene TRBJ1-5; the TRBD1 assignment by TCRdb is unverifiable without DNA. Germline V gene data show CDR1 as SGHTA and CDR2 as FQGNSA. The CDR3 has 14 residues. CDR3 in amino acids: CASSWGSGGQPQHF.

The chain combines TRBV27 with TRBJ2-1; as DNA is missing, the TRBD1 call by TCRdb cannot be tested. CDR1 MNHEY and CDR2 SMNVEV come from the germline V gene (reference sequence). This CDR3 region has 14 residues. CDR3 loop: CASRILTGDNEQFF.

This chain uses TRBV6-5 with TRBJ1-1. Germline CDR1 reads MNHEY; CDR2 reads SVGAGI. CDR3 length: 11 residues. CDR3: CASRTVTEAFF.

The rearrangement links TRBV28 to TRBJ2-7; the TCRdb call, TRBD1, lacks DNA for checking. The CDR3 covers 14 residues. Germline CDR1 MDHEN, CDR2 SYDVKM. CDR3 loop: CASSRGQGADEQYF.

The V gene is TRBV2, the J gene TRBJ2-2; lacking DNA, the TRBD1 call made by TCRdb goes unchecked. This CDR3 region has 16 residues. Germline V gives CDR1 SNHLY, CDR2 FYNNEI. This CDR3 is CASAGPGQGYTGELFF.

The V call is TRBV7-3, the J call TRBJ2-1; the TCRdb call, TRBD1, lacks DNA for checking. Germline values: CDR1 SGHTA, CDR2 FQGTGA. This CDR3 is 15 amino acids long. The CDR3 is CASSLYPGGYNEQFF.

The genes are TRBV28 and TRBJ2-5; the D call of TRBD2 rests on TCRdb alone, since no DNA is present to check it. The germline V gene encodes CDR1 MDHEN and CDR2 SYDVKM. This CDR3 comprises 14 residues. The CDR3 spells CASSFLRELGTQYF. The full variable domain, with the rest looked up from reference TRBV28 and TRBJ2-5, is DVKVTQSSRYLVKRTGEKVFLECVQDMDHENMFWYRQDPGLGLRLIYFSYDVKMKEKGDIPEGYSVSREKKERFSLILESASTNQTSMYLCASSFLRELGTQYFGPGTRLLVL.

This chain joins TRBV6-2 or TRBV6-3 and TRBJ2-3; TCRdb gives TRBD1 as the D gene, but with no DNA this cannot be confirmed. The CDR3 spans 15 residues. Germline V CDR1 and CDR2: MNHEY, SVGEGT. CDR3 sequence: CASSYGDRGADTQYF.

The chain employs TRBV7-9 and TRBJ2-5. The CDR3 is 14 residues long. The germline CDR1 and CDR2 sequences are SEHNR and FQNEAQ (reference sequence). This chain's CDR3 is CASSLDRYQETQYF. The variable domain in full, with the rest retrieved from reference TRBV7-9 and TRBJ2-5, is DTGVSQNPRHKITKRGQNVTFRCDPISEHNRLYWYRQTLGQGPEFLTYFQNEAQLEKSRLLSDRFSAERPKGSFSTLEIQRTEQGDSAMYLCASSLDRYQETQYFGPGTRLLVL.